The 17 T cell receptor beta chains below all came from one sample that was sequenced in a study of blood T cell repertoires in COVID-19. Some clones are missing from TCRdb's copy, which holds only in-frame ones; the method was immunoSEQ multiplex PCR. The table has a few hundred thousand clones, 80% to 90% seen once. Specimen: peripheral blood. These receptors were taken from a woman in her seventies with COVID-19, enrolled during active disease.

Only a few counts were recorded for this clone. The genes are TRBV5-1 and TRBJ2-1, with a tentative D call TRBD2 (6 bases). Deletions cut 1 base from V and 2 bases from J, with 13 bases between. From germline, CDR1 is SGHRS and CDR2 YFSETQ. The CDR3 has 16 amino acids. The CDR3 loop is CASSLIASVTYNEQFF. CDR3 sequence (DNA): TGCGCCAGCAGCTTGATTGCTAGCGTAACCTACAATGAGCAGTTCTTC.

The gene calls are TRBV28 and TRBJ1-1, with 10 bases identical to TRBD1. This CDR3 is built from 12 residues. Germline V gene sequence: CDR1 MDHEN, CDR2 SYDVKM. The V segment lost 8 bases and the J segment 10 bases; nucleotides outside the gene matches: 7. The DNA for the CDR3 is TGTGCCAGCCGAAACGGACAGGGGGGAGCTTTCTTT. It encodes CASRNGQGGAFF.

CDR3 protein: CASSAGTDRAKYEQYF. For the CDR3, the DNA is TGCGCCAGCAGCGCGGGAACGGACAGGGCGAAATACGAGCAGTACTTC. The chain couples TRBV5-1 to TRBJ2-7; TRBD1 aligns across 8 bases. Germline-derived CDR1 and CDR2 are SGHRS and YFSETQ. The CDR3 totals 16 residues. Trimming took 4 bases from V and 4 from J; bases not matched to a gene: 13.

V and J are TRBV7-2 and TRBJ2-1; TRBD2 agrees at 7 bases. The CDR3 extends over 16 amino acids. CDR1 and CDR2 from the germline V gene are SGHTA and FQGNSA. Trimming removed 3 bases from V and 9 bases from J; junction bases left unmatched: 14. The CDR3 here is CASSLSAGGRVGEQFF. The DNA for the CDR3 is TGTGCCAGCAGCTTGTCGGCAGGTGGGAGGGTAGGTGAGCAGTTCTTC.

The genes are TRBV7-2 and TRBJ1-2; D is uncertain. In germline, CDR1 is SGHTA, CDR2 FQGNSA. V lost 0 bases and J lost 5, with 7 bases in between. This CDR3 contains 13 residues. For the CDR3, the DNA is TGTGCCAGCAGCTTAGCGCCTGAGTATGGCTACACCTTC. This gives the protein CASSLAPEYGYTF.

This chain joins TRBV27 and TRBJ2-1, with TRBD2 identical over 13 bases. CDR1 is MNHEY and CDR2 is SMNVEV in the germline V gene (reference sequence). This CDR3 comprises 19 residues. J gave up 1 base and V 4 bases, and 10 bases lay outside the gene matches. CDR3 nucleotide sequence: TGTGCCAGCAGTTCCCTCCCCGGGACTAGCGGGGCATCCTACAATGAGCAGTTCTTC. As protein: CASSSLPGTSGASYNEQFF.

This chain joins TRBV3-1 (or the pseudogene TRBV3-2) and TRBJ2-5, with a tentative D call TRBD2 (5 bases). V was shortened by 1 base and J by 3 bases, with 12 bases between the two germline ends. Germline V gene sequence: CDR1 LGHDT, CDR2 YNNKEL (reference sequence). The CDR3 sequence is 15 residues long. The DNA for the CDR3 is TGTGCCAGCAGCCAAGGTCCGACGGGAAAAGAGACCCAGTACTTC. Translation gives CASSQGPTGKETQYF.

This chain links TRBV24-1 with TRBJ1-5, with D unclear. Trimming cost V 5 bases and J 0 bases, with 28 bases left between them. The CDR3 sequence is 21 residues long. The V gene's germline CDR1 is KGHDR and CDR2 SFDVKD. The CDR3 DNA reads as TGTGCCACCAGTGTCCCGAACCGGGAAGTTAACCTCTTGTATAGCAATCAGCCCCAGCATTTT. This translates into CATSVPNREVNLLYSNQPQHF.

J is TRBJ2-3 and V is TRBV25-1; the match to TRBD2 covers 10 bases. This CDR3 contains 13 residues. Germline-derived CDR1 and CDR2 are MGHDK and SYGVNS. V lost 6 bases to trimming and J lost 3 bases; unmatched junction nucleotides: 0. The CDR3 nucleotides are TGTGCCAGCAGAGCGGGAGGGACAGATACGCAGTATTTT. It is translated as CASRAGGTDTQYF.

The rearrangement uses TRBV7-9 and TRBJ2-7; weak D call: TRBD2 (5 bases). CDR3 length: 14 amino acids. Deletions cut 1 base from V and 2 bases from J, with 9 bases between. Germline-derived CDR1 and CDR2 are SEHNR and FQNEAQ (reference sequence). Written as DNA, the CDR3 is TGTGCCAGCAGCTTAGATCTAGCTCCCTACGAGCAGTACTTC. Amino acids: CASSLDLAPYEQYF.

This chain links TRBV9 with TRBJ2-6; the match to TRBD1 covers 7 bases. CDR3 length: 19 amino acids. From germline, CDR1 is SGDLS and CDR2 YYNGEE. V was pared by 0 bases and J by 2 bases, with 11 bases of the junction left unmatched. CDR3 sequence reads: CASSVARGLRSTGANVLTF. CDR3 in DNA: TGTGCCAGCAGCGTAGCAAGGGGGCTGAGGTCTACTGGGGCCAACGTCCTGACTTTC.

The chain joins TRBV27 to TRBJ1-4; no clear D. Between the trimmed V and J ends, which lost 6 bases and 0 bases, there was a span of 8 bases. Germline lookup yields CDR1 MNHEY and CDR2 SMNVEV (reference sequence). The CDR3 loop spans 14 amino acids. CDR3 residues: CASRLGPTNEKLFF. The CDR3 nucleotides read TGTGCCAGCAGACTGGGCCCAACTAATGAAAAACTGTTTTTT. The full variable domain, completed using reference TRBV27 and TRBJ1-4, is EAQVTQNPRYLITVTGKKLTVTCSQNMNHEYMSWYRQDPGLGLRQIYYSMNVEVTDKGDVPEGYKVSRKEKRNFPLILESPSPNQTSLYFCASRLGPTNEKLFFGSGTQLSVL.

The CDR3 is CASGLDDRDSQETQYF. The CDR3 nucleotides read TGTGCTAGTGGTTTGGATGACCGGGACTCCCAAGAGACCCAGTACTTC. V usage is TRBV12-5 and J usage is TRBJ2-5, with a tentative D call TRBD2 (6 bases). The germline V gene encodes CDR1 LGHNT and CDR2 FRNRAP. The CDR3 spans 16 residues. Deletions cut 1 base from V and 1 base from J, with 13 bases between.

V is TRBV10-3 and J is TRBJ2-7; 7 bases are shared with TRBD2. V was clipped by 8 bases and J by 5 bases; unmatched bases: 6. Germline CDR1 is ENHRY and CDR2 is SYGVKD. This CDR3 is built from 12 residues. CDR3 nucleotide sequence: TGTGCCATCTCGGGGGGTTCCAACGAGCAGTACTTC. Translating gives CAISGGSNEQYF.

The rearrangement joins TRBV28 to TRBJ1-2; 7 nucleotides align to TRBD1. CDR1 and CDR2 (germline): MDHEN, SYDVKM. The CDR3 is 14 amino acids. V lost 2 bases to trimming and J lost 5 bases; unmatched junction nucleotides: 5. DNA of the CDR3: TGTGCCAGCAGTTTAAGGGGGCCGCCTTATGGCTACACCTTC. This gives the protein CASSLRGPPYGYTF.

V and J are TRBV28 and TRBJ2-7; TRBD2 matches 9 bases. The CDR3 is 16 residues long. Unmatched junction bases numbered 16, after V lost 8 bases and J lost 5 bases. Germline values: CDR1 MDHEN, CDR2 SYDVKM. This CDR3 is CASLPPLASGNNEQYF. The CDR3 DNA follows: TGTGCCAGCCTCCCCCCTCTGGCTAGCGGGAACAACGAGCAGTACTTC.

The rearrangement joins TRBV6-2 or TRBV6-3 to TRBJ2-4; 8 nucleotides agree with TRBD2. V shed 0 bases and J 8 bases; nucleotides not matched to a gene: 6. Looked up from germline, CDR1 is MNHEY and CDR2 is SVGEGT. CDR3 length: 15 amino acids. Here the CDR3 DNA reads TGTGCCAGCAGTTACTCGGTGGGGACTAGTTACATTCAGTACTTC. It codes for CASSYSVGTSYIQYF.